This entry concerns a single TCR beta chain. The sample belongs to a study of T cell responses to AZD1222 COVID-19 vaccine. The CDR3 runs to 16 residues. V was clipped by 0 bases and J by 0 bases, with 10 bases between them. Germline lookup yields CDR1 LGHNA and CDR2 YSLEER. Assay: immunoSEQ multiplex PCR; the TCRdb copy retains only in-frame clones and omits some. Among 120,000 to 150,000 clones listed, 80% to 90% were seen once. Material: peripheral blood, obtained on day 0 of AZD1222 vaccination. The chain joins TRBV4-3 to TRBJ2-3; perhaps TRBD2 as D (7 bases). The TCR comes from an adult in good health. CDR3 nucleotide sequence: TGCGCCAGCAGCCAAGATGCGGGGGCAAGCACAGATACGCAGTATTTT. Translated, it gives CASSQDAGASTDTQYF.